The 8 T cell receptor beta chains below were found in one sample sequenced in a study of T cells after yellow fever vaccination (dated by TCRdb to between 2019 and 2020). The sample's treatment or condition, from its label and the paper: live attenuated yellow fever vaccine strain. Library creation used 5' RACE. TCRdb names Illumina HiSeq 2500 as the instrument used. TCRdb trimmed public reads at Q25 via fastp, called clones via MiXCR and kept in-frame beta chains. All rows with the same CDR3 protein become a single entry with the most common DNA and genes. The sample yields 400,000 or so distinct CDR3 sequences; around 6.5% were counted once. About 15% of the sample is held by the ten biggest clonotypes. Sample: PBMCs, taken 5 days after the yellow fever booster vaccination. The receptors were gathered from a man aged 25 to 40 who received the YFV17D yellow fever vaccine.

This clonotype was recorded at least ten times. This rearrangement joins TRBV27 to TRBJ1-2, with 9 positions matching TRBD1. Germline trimming cut 4 bases from V and 1 base from J; bases unmatched to any gene: 10. The CDR3 length is 17 residues. Looked up from germline, CDR1 is MNHEY and CDR2 is SMNVEV (reference sequence). The CDR3: CASSSGTGLSLNYGYTF. DNA of the CDR3: TGTGCCAGCAGTTCCGGGACAGGGTTGTCCCTTAACTATGGCTACACCTTC.

This clonotype was detected a few times. This chain joins TRBV5-5 and TRBJ2-3; no clear D gene. The CDR3 extends over 14 amino acids. Trimming removed 2 bases from V and 2 bases from J, with 9 bases in between. Germline V gene lookup returns CDR1 SGHKS and CDR2 YYEKEE (reference sequence). The CDR3 region has the DNA TGTGCCAGCAGCTTAAGTATATACACAGATACGCAGTATTTT. Translated: CASSLSIYTDTQYF.

This sequence joins TRBV7-8 and TRBJ1-1, with D unclear. Germline loops: CDR1 SGHVS, CDR2 FQNEAQ. Trimming left V 3 bases short and J 0 bases short, with 5 bases between. This CDR3 comprises 13 residues. The CDR3 spells CASSFQMNTEAFF. CDR3 sequence (DNA): TGTGCCAGCAGCTTCCAAATGAACACTGAAGCTTTCTTT.

At least ten counts were recorded for this clonotype. This chain joins TRBV29-1 and TRBJ2-5; the D gene is possibly TRBD1 (6 bases). V was cut by 6 bases and J by 9 bases, with 17 bases left in between. Germline loops: CDR1 SQVTM, CDR2 ANQGSEA. The CDR3 covers 12 residues. Here the CDR3 DNA reads TGCAGCGTGGCGGACCTTTGGGGGCCCCAGTACTTC. Its translation: CSVADLWGPQYF. Based on the CDR3 plus reference TRBV29-1 and TRBJ2-5, the full variable domain is SAVISQKPSRDICQRGTSLTIQCQVDSQVTMMFWYRQQPGQSLTLIATANQGSEATYESGFVIDKFPISRPNLTFSTLTVSNMSPEDSSIYLCSVADLWGPQYFGPGTRLLVL.

The chain recombines TRBV20-1 with TRBJ1-1, with D perhaps matching TRBD1 (6 bases). CDR1 DFQATT and CDR2 SNEGSKA come from the germline V gene (reference sequence). The V and J ends lost 6 bases and 4 bases respectively, with 18 bases between them. This CDR3 has 14 residues. CDR3 bases: TGCAGTGCCATAAGGGGGGGGGCATCCACTGAAGCTTTCTTT. Translating gives CSAIRGGASTEAFF.

This clonotype appeared a few times. J is TRBJ1-1 and V is TRBV20-1; the D gene is possibly TRBD1 (6 bases). The V and J ends lost 0 bases and 6 bases respectively, with 14 bases between them. The length of the CDR3 is 14 residues. Per the germline V gene, CDR1 is DFQATT and CDR2 is SNEGSKA (reference sequence). CDR3: CSAREAGAYAEAFF. CDR3 coding DNA: TGCAGTGCTAGAGAGGCAGGGGCTTACGCTGAAGCTTTCTTT.

The chain recombines TRBV6-2 or TRBV6-3 with TRBJ2-7; D is undetermined. This CDR3 has 14 residues. The germline CDR1 and CDR2 sequences are MNHEY and SVGEGT. Trimming pared 8 bases from V and 0 bases from J, leaving 14 bases between. The CDR3 DNA reads TGTGCCAGCTTCCGGGCCCAGGACTCCTACGAGCAGTACTTC. This codes for CASFRAQDSYEQYF.

This clonotype has more than one count but fewer than ten. The chain combines TRBV5-1 with TRBJ2-2, with 9 bases lining up with TRBD1. J gave up 10 bases and V 0 bases, and 10 bases lay outside the gene matches. CDR1 is SGHRS and CDR2 is YFSETQ in the germline V gene. The CDR3 extends over 16 amino acids. This CDR3 reads CASSLDPGQGTLELFF. The CDR3 DNA is TGCGCCAGCAGCTTGGACCCGGGACAGGGTACGTTGGAGCTGTTTTTT.